The 32 T cell receptor beta chains in this list originate from one sample, sequenced in a study of monozygotic twins with inflammatory bowel disease. Each CDR3 protein gets one entry in TCRdb, which reprocessed the 5' RACE reads and gives no DNA. The sample holds some 440,000 distinct CDR3 sequences. The sequencing input was blood. Every receptor here comes from a human donor with ulcerative colitis or Crohn's disease, or a healthy co-twin of an affected twin (not recorded which).

The chain carries TRBV10-3 and TRBJ2-7. This CDR3 is 11 amino acids long. Looked up from germline, CDR1 is ENHRY and CDR2 is SYGVKD. This chain's CDR3 is CAISDTYEQYF.

The chain links TRBV3-1 to TRBJ2-7. Germline CDR1 and CDR2: LGHDT and YNNKEL (reference sequence). The CDR3 loop spans 13 amino acids. This CDR3 reads CASSPLQSYEQYF.

This CDR3 reads CASRGVQAGNYNSPLHF. The rearrangement joins TRBV27 to TRBJ1-6; TCRdb selects TRBD1, and the lack of DNA leaves this call unchecked. The CDR3 is made up of 17 amino acids. Germline values: CDR1 MNHEY, CDR2 SMNVEV (reference sequence).

The V gene is TRBV27, the J gene TRBJ1-1; the D call from TCRdb, TRBD1, cannot be confirmed without DNA. The CDR3 is 16 residues long. Germline CDR1 is MNHEY and CDR2 is SMNVEV (reference sequence). The CDR3: CASSLMPGRQNTEAFF.

This chain uses TRBV20-1 with TRBJ2-7; TCRdb's D call, TRBD2, is unchecked because there is no DNA. This CDR3 has 14 residues. CDR1 is DFQATT and CDR2 is SNEGSKA in the germline V gene (reference sequence). CDR3 amino acids: CSASRAGGFDEQYF.

The chain couples TRBV28 to TRBJ1-1. CDR3 length equals 13 residues. Per the germline V gene, CDR1 is MDHEN and CDR2 is SYDVKM. CDR3 loop: CASSLGTYTEAFF.

The chain joins TRBV12-5 to TRBJ2-2. The CDR3 has 13 amino acids. Per the germline V gene, CDR1 is LGHNT and CDR2 is FRNRAP. The CDR3 here is CASGAAYTGELFF.

The V call is TRBV4-2, the J call TRBJ2-1; the TRBD2 assignment by TCRdb is unverifiable without DNA. The CDR3 extends over 17 amino acids. Germline CDR1 is LGHNA and CDR2 is YNFKEQ. CDR3 amino acids: CASSQAGGARTYNEQFF.

The chain joins TRBV5-1 to TRBJ1-6; without DNA, the TCRdb call of TRBD1 cannot be checked. CDR1 is SGHRS and CDR2 is YFSETQ in the germline V gene. The CDR3 loop spans 15 amino acids. CDR3 amino acids: CASSAGTGGSSPLHF.

The chain carries TRBV7-9 and TRBJ2-7; the TCRdb call, TRBD2, lacks DNA for checking. Germline-derived CDR1 and CDR2 are SEHNR and FQNEAQ (reference sequence). CDR3 size: 12 residues. The CDR3: CVIRQGVGEQYF.

The chain has TRBV5-6 and TRBJ2-6. The length of the CDR3 is 16 residues. Germline CDR1 is SGHDT and CDR2 is YYEEEE. The CDR3 region is CASSFGRSSGANVLTF.

This sequence joins TRBV28 and TRBJ1-5; TCRdb gives TRBD1 as the D gene, but with no DNA this cannot be confirmed. Germline CDR1 and CDR2: MDHEN and SYDVKM. The CDR3 has 13 amino acids. CDR3 protein: CASLGGRGQPQHF.

This sequence joins TRBV7-6 and TRBJ1-4; TCRdb outputs TRBD1, but without DNA this stays unchecked. Germline loops: CDR1 SGHVS, CDR2 FNYEAQ. The CDR3 has 16 residues. CDR3 amino acids: CASSHRRAPESEKLFF.

The V call is TRBV9, the J call TRBJ2-1. The CDR3 is 14 amino acids. Germline V gene lookup returns CDR1 SGDLS and CDR2 YYNGEE. The CDR3: CASSLSSRHNEQFF.

V gene TRBV15 combines with J gene TRBJ2-1; TCRdb reports TRBD1, a call that lacks DNA to check it against. CDR1 and CDR2 (germline): LNHNV, YYDKDF (reference sequence). This CDR3 has 15 residues. This CDR3 reads CATSGRGNSYNEQFF.

The V gene is TRBV5-1, the J gene TRBJ1-1. This CDR3 spans 18 amino acids. CDR1 SGHRS and CDR2 YFSETQ come from the germline V gene. The CDR3: CASRGGIFARERDTEAFF. The full variable domain, rest sourced from reference TRBV5-1 and TRBJ1-1, is KAGVTQTPRYLIKTRGQQVTLSCSPISGHRSVSWYQQTPGQGLQFLFEYFSETQRNKGNFPGRFSGRQFSNSRSEMNVSTLELGDSALYLCASRGGIFARERDTEAFFGQGTRLTVV.

The rearrangement uses TRBV11-2 and TRBJ2-2. This CDR3 has 14 amino acids. The germline V gene encodes CDR1 SGHAT and CDR2 FQNNGV. CDR3 amino acids: CASSSQANTGELFF.

V is TRBV29-1 and J is TRBJ2-5; TCRdb gives TRBD1 as the D gene, but with no DNA this cannot be confirmed. Germline V lookup: CDR1 SQVTM, CDR2 ANQGSEA. This CDR3 has 13 amino acids. The CDR3 spells CSVTRGAGGTQYF.

This sequence joins TRBV20-1 and TRBJ2-3; TCRdb calls TRBD2, which cannot be checked without DNA. The CDR3 runs 15 residues. Germline loops: CDR1 DFQATT, CDR2 SNEGSKA (reference sequence). The CDR3 loop reads CSARRGAFSTDTQYF.

This chain links TRBV12-5 with TRBJ2-7; as DNA is missing, the TRBD1 call by TCRdb cannot be tested. Per germline, CDR1 LGHNT and CDR2 FRNRAP. The CDR3 runs to 14 residues. The CDR3 is CASARWTGTYEQYF.

The chain recombines TRBV20-1 with TRBJ2-7; TCRdb names TRBD2, which stays unverified in the absence of DNA. CDR1 and CDR2 from the germline V gene are DFQATT and SNEGSKA (reference sequence). The CDR3 runs to 16 residues. The CDR3 reads CSASVPGTSGFYEQYF.

V gene TRBV18 combines with J gene TRBJ2-5; TCRdb's D gene call, TRBD2, goes unchecked for lack of DNA. Germline CDR1 is KGHSH and CDR2 is LQKENI. CDR3 size: 16 residues. The CDR3: CASSPPERGIQETQYF.

The chain combines TRBV3-1 with TRBJ2-7; there is no DNA to check the TCRdb D call of TRBD2. The CDR3 has 14 amino acids. Germline V lookup: CDR1 LGHDT, CDR2 YNNKEL (reference sequence). The CDR3 sequence is CASSQPDLEGEQYF.

This chain connects TRBV7-3 to TRBJ2-7; TCRdb's D gene call, TRBD1, goes unchecked for lack of DNA. Germline assignment: CDR1 SGHTA and CDR2 FQGTGA. The CDR3 sequence is 15 residues long. CDR3 amino acids: CASSLTGQGAYEQYF.

This sequence joins TRBV6-1 and TRBJ1-1; TCRdb's D gene call, TRBD1, goes unchecked for lack of DNA. CDR1 and CDR2 (germline): MNHNS, SASEGT. The CDR3 contains 15 residues. CDR3 region: CASRTPAGTNTEAFF.

The chain joins TRBV19 to TRBJ1-3. This CDR3 spans 15 amino acids. Germline V lookup: CDR1 LNHDA, CDR2 SQIVND (reference sequence). Here the CDR3 reads CASNPTESSGNTIYF.

V and J are TRBV12-3 or TRBV12-4 and TRBJ2-1; TCRdb gives TRBD2 as the D gene, but with no DNA this cannot be confirmed. The CDR3 consists of 11 residues. Here the CDR3 reads CASSATSKHFF.

The chain combines TRBV28 with TRBJ1-4; checking the TCRdb D call of TRBD1 is not possible without DNA. Germline V lookup: CDR1 MDHEN, CDR2 SYDVKM. CDR3 size: 15 residues. The chain's CDR3 is CASSARIGRDEKLFF.

The chain employs TRBV27 and TRBJ2-1; no DNA is available, so the TRBD1 call from TCRdb remains unchecked. The CDR3 length is 20 residues. Germline assignment: CDR1 MNHEY and CDR2 SMNVEV (reference sequence). This CDR3 reads CASHTLGTGHRGRDLNEQFF.

The chain employs TRBV9 and TRBJ2-7; TCRdb's D call, TRBD2, is unchecked because there is no DNA. Germline V gene data show CDR1 as SGDLS and CDR2 as YYNGEE. This CDR3 region has 15 residues. The CDR3 loop is CASSPRDSNSYEQYF.

The chain uses TRBV4-3 and TRBJ2-1; the D call of TRBD1 rests on TCRdb alone, since no DNA is present to check it. Germline CDR1 is LGHNA and CDR2 is YSLEER. This CDR3 is 16 amino acids long. CDR3 residues: CASSQDPGAGDNEQFF.

The V gene is TRBV7-2, the J gene TRBJ2-7; TCRdb names TRBD1, which stays unverified in the absence of DNA. This CDR3 comprises 14 residues. Germline V CDR1 and CDR2: SGHTA, FQGNSA. Here the CDR3 reads CASSSGQGSSEQYF.